Shown below are 32 T cell receptor beta chains from a single sample sequenced in a study of shared clonotypes between healthy human individuals. Method: immunoSEQ multiplex PCR; TCRdb's copy keeps in-frame clones and lacks some. Of around 2.3 million clones listed, around 95% were seen once; the top ten hold about 0.13%. Sample: naive CD4+ T cells sorted from blood. Subset specified: CD45RA+ positively selected. Every receptor here comes from a man aged 18 to 35 in good health.

The chain recombines TRBV27 with TRBJ1-5, with D maybe TRBD1 (5 bases). This CDR3 contains 13 residues. With 6 bases removed from V and 3 bases from J, the gap between germline ends came to 9 bases. Germline V CDR1 and CDR2: MNHEY, SMNVEV (reference sequence). The CDR3 loop is CASRQVNNQPQHF. The CDR3, as DNA: TGTGCCAGCAGACAGGTAAACAATCAGCCCCAGCATTTT.

J is TRBJ2-2 and V is TRBV10-3, with D maybe TRBD2 (5 bases). The CDR3 consists of 16 residues. Per germline, CDR1 ENHRY and CDR2 SYGVKD. V gave up 0 bases and J gave up 0 bases, with 8 bases separating them. The CDR3 spells CAISESEGANTGELFF. In DNA, the CDR3 is TGTGCCATCAGTGAGTCTGAGGGCGCGAACACCGGGGAGCTGTTTTTT.

About this clone: At one boundary the junction diverges from the germline segment, which might be a read error. In the same sample, other DNA sequences code for this CDR3. The chain recombines TRBV6-1 with TRBJ1-5; weak D call: TRBD1 (5 bases). Per germline, CDR1 MNHNS and CDR2 SASEGT. The CDR3 totals 14 residues. This CDR3 reads CASSEGGGNQPQHF. CDR3 DNA sequence: TGTGCCAGCAGCGAAGGCGGGGGAAATCAGCCCCAGCATTTT.

This sequence joins TRBV11-3 and TRBJ2-5; 12 nucleotides agree with TRBD2. The CDR3 covers 15 residues. Germline values: CDR1 SGHNT, CDR2 YENEEA. The junction had 5 bases not matched to a gene; V was cut back by 5 bases and J by 4 bases. CDR3 in DNA: TGTGCCAGCAGCGCTAGCGGGGGGGCCGGAGAGACCCAGTACTTC. Its translation: CASSASGGAGETQYF. The full variable domain, its missing parts supplied by reference TRBV11-3 and TRBJ2-5, is EAGVVQSPRYKIIEKKQPVAFWCNPISGHNTLYWYLQNLGQGPELLIRYENEEAVDDSQLPKDRFSAERLKGVDSTLKIQPAELGDSAVYLCASSASGGAGETQYFGPGTRLLVL.

The chain joins TRBV7-2 to TRBJ1-1; D gene unclear. Germline CDR1 is SGHTA and CDR2 is FQGNSA. The CDR3 covers 12 residues. V lost 5 bases and J 10 bases, leaving 14 bases between the germline ends. CDR3 protein: CASSGSGRVAFF. The DNA for the CDR3 is TGTGCCAGCAGCGGCTCGGGTAGGGTAGCTTTCTTT.

The CDR3 sequence: CASKPGTGGQETQYF. The CDR3 DNA reads TGTGCCAGCAAACCCGGGACAGGGGGCCAAGAGACCCAGTACTTC. The chain recombines TRBV2 with TRBJ2-5, with 11 bases identical to TRBD1. This CDR3 has 15 residues. Germline CDR1 reads SNHLY; CDR2 reads FYNNEI. With 7 bases clipped from V and 1 base from J, the junction kept 5 bases outside the gene matches.

The chain couples TRBV19 to TRBJ1-4; a possible D gene is TRBD1 (5 bases). The CDR3 has 14 amino acids. Between the trimmed V and J ends, which lost 1 base and 8 bases, there was a span of 11 bases. The germline gives CDR1 LNHDA, CDR2 SQIVND (reference sequence). CDR3 nucleotide sequence: TGTGCCAGTAGTATAGGATTCGGGACCGAAAAACTGTTTTTT. This gives the protein CASSIGFGTEKLFF.

The chain carries TRBV2 and TRBJ2-5, with D possibly being TRBD1 (5 bases). Germline V gives CDR1 SNHLY, CDR2 FYNNEI. The CDR3 is 15 amino acids. Deletions cut 4 bases from V and 9 bases from J, with 21 bases between. The DNA of the CDR3 is TGTGCCAGCAGTGTTAGCCAGGGTCCCCAAGTGGCCCAGTACTTC. This translates into CASSVSQGPQVAQYF.

The rearrangement links TRBV4-1 to TRBJ1-4; TRBD1 might be the D (5 bases). The CDR3 extends over 18 amino acids. The germline V gene has CDR1 MGHRA and CDR2 YSYEKL. Trimming removed 0 bases at V and 5 bases at J, with 19 bases between. The CDR3 loop is CASSQDPLDRGSNEKLFF. The DNA for the CDR3 is TGCGCCAGCAGCCAAGATCCCCTCGACAGAGGGTCGAATGAAAAACTGTTTTTT.

V gene TRBV6-5 combines with J gene TRBJ1-2, with D possibly matching TRBD1 (5 bases). The CDR3 covers 14 residues. CDR1 and CDR2 from the germline V gene are MNHEY and SVGAGI. Trimming took off 6 bases at V and 4 bases at J, with 15 bases between the two ends. CDR3 nucleotides: TGTGCCAGCAGGAGGGGTAGGGGTGGCTATGGCTACACCTTC. Translation: CASRRGRGGYGYTF.

This clone was seen just once. The V gene is TRBV19, the J gene TRBJ2-2, with D perhaps TRBD1 (6 bases). The V gene lost 2 bases and the J gene lost 8 bases, with 12 bases spanning the gap. CDR1 is LNHDA, CDR2 SQIVND, per germline (reference sequence). The CDR3 length is 14 residues. The CDR3 region is CASSITRGPGELFF. The CDR3 DNA is TGTGCCAGTAGTATAACCAGGGGACCGGGGGAGCTGTTTTTT.

The V call is TRBV6-5, the J call TRBJ1-2; the D is unclear. Germline V gene lookup returns CDR1 MNHEY and CDR2 SVGAGI. Trimming took off 7 bases at V and 4 bases at J, with 19 bases between the two ends. This CDR3 contains 15 residues. CDR3 protein: CASTNKWTDLYGYTF. The DNA for the CDR3 is TGTGCCAGCACTAACAAATGGACGGATCTCTATGGCTACACCTTC.

The chain is built from TRBV18 and TRBJ1-5, with D possibly being TRBD1 (5 bases). The CDR3 contains 16 residues. Germline CDR1 reads KGHSH; CDR2 reads LQKENI. Between the trimmed V and J ends, which lost 4 bases and 3 bases, there was a span of 16 bases. This CDR3 is CASSRFTQENNQPQHF. CDR3 nucleotides: TGTGCCAGCTCACGTTTTACACAGGAAAACAATCAGCCCCAGCATTTT.

The rearrangement links TRBV29-1 to TRBJ2-5, with 12 nucleotides matching TRBD2. Trimming at V came to 4 bases and at J to 5 bases, leaving 5 bases not matched to a gene. This CDR3 comprises 14 residues. From germline, CDR1 is SQVTM and CDR2 ANQGSEA. CDR3 nucleotide sequence: TGCAGCGTTGCGGCTAGCGGGAGGGGGGAGACCCAGTACTTC. It codes for CSVAASGRGETQYF.

To note about this clone: This same CDR3 is encoded by further DNA sequences in the sample. The rearrangement links TRBV7-8 to TRBJ1-5; D ambiguous. CDR3 size: 14 residues. CDR1 is SGHVS and CDR2 is FQNEAQ in the germline V gene. V dropped 0 bases and J dropped 1 base, with 4 bases sitting between them. DNA for the CDR3: TGTGCCAGCAGCTTAGCCGGGAGCAATCAGCCCCAGCATTTT. Protein: CASSLAGSNQPQHF.

The chain has TRBV6-6 and TRBJ2-2, with D unresolved. V lost 2 bases and J 2 bases, leaving 9 bases between the germline ends. Germline V gene sequence: CDR1 MNHNY, CDR2 SVGAGI (reference sequence). This CDR3 is 15 amino acids long. The CDR3 DNA sequence: TGTGCCAGCAGTTACAACCGCCCTAACACCGGGGAGCTGTTTTTT. It specifies CASSYNRPNTGELFF.

The chain employs TRBV6-1 and TRBJ1-5, with D tentatively TRBD1 (6 bases). Trimming removed 6 bases from V and 6 bases from J, with 18 bases in between. CDR3 length equals 15 residues. The germline V gene encodes CDR1 MNHNS and CDR2 SASEGT. The CDR3 loop is CASRTQTSGAQPQHF. CDR3 nucleotides: TGTGCCAGCAGGACCCAAACGTCGGGGGCTCAGCCCCAGCATTTT.

V gene TRBV11-2 combines with J gene TRBJ1-3, with D hard to call. CDR1 is SGHAT, CDR2 FQNNGV, per germline. This CDR3 comprises 13 residues. V lost 4 bases, J lost 3 bases, and 7 bases lay in between. The CDR3: CASSSLLGNTIYF. CDR3 nucleotides: TGTGCCAGCAGCTCATTACTTGGAAACACCATATATTTT.

The rearrangement links TRBV2 to TRBJ1-3, with D perhaps TRBD1 (5 bases). Germline V gene data show CDR1 as SNHLY and CDR2 as FYNNEI. The V gene lost 4 bases and the J gene lost 9 bases, with 16 bases spanning the gap. The CDR3 length is 14 residues. DNA for the CDR3: TGTGCCAGCAGTGTGGAGGGGTTGCCCGGCACCATATATTTT. Its translation: CASSVEGLPGTIYF.

The chain combines TRBV10-3 with TRBJ2-5; D tentatively reads TRBD1 or TRBD2 (5 bases each). In germline, CDR1 is ENHRY, CDR2 SYGVKD. V was trimmed by 8 bases and J by 7 bases, leaving 23 bases between them. CDR3 size: 15 residues. The CDR3 protein is CAIRSSDSIGATQYF. The CDR3 DNA follows: TGTGCCATCCGGTCCAGCGACAGTATCGGGGCGACCCAGTACTTC.

Remarks on this clone: The sample holds other DNA sequences that translate to the same CDR3. The V call is TRBV6-1, the J call TRBJ2-7, with 11 positions matching TRBD2. The CDR3 is 15 amino acids. Germline V gene lookup returns CDR1 MNHNS and CDR2 SASEGT. The J segment lost 1 base and the V segment lost 4 bases, leaving 3 bases of the junction unmatched. The CDR3 spells CASSGGTSGSYEQYF. CDR3 DNA sequence: TGTGCCAGCAGTGGGGGGACTAGCGGATCCTACGAGCAGTACTTC.

The chain uses TRBV9 and TRBJ2-7; 8 bases fit TRBD1. The V and J ends lost 0 bases and 1 base, in that order; junction bases with no gene match: 3. Germline CDR1 and CDR2: SGDLS and YYNGEE. This CDR3 has 15 residues. Here the CDR3 reads CASSVGTGNSYEQYF. CDR3 bases: TGTGCCAGCAGCGTAGGGACAGGGAATTCCTACGAGCAGTACTTC.

The J gene is TRBJ1-1, the V gene TRBV6-6; D ambiguous. Per germline, CDR1 MNHNY and CDR2 SVGAGI (reference sequence). The V end lost 7 bases, the J end lost 9 bases, and 15 bases lay between the germline ends. This CDR3 contains 12 residues. The chain's CDR3 is CASIDVPPQAFF. CDR3 nucleotide sequence: TGTGCCAGCATTGATGTCCCTCCCCAAGCTTTCTTT.

The chain combines TRBV5-1 with TRBJ1-3, with D possibly TRBD1 on 6 matching bases. The CDR3 is 15 amino acids. With 0 bases removed from V and 4 bases from J, the gap between germline ends came to 11 bases. CDR1 and CDR2 from the germline V gene are SGHRS and YFSETQ. CDR3 amino acids: CASSLGGQLGNTIYF. The CDR3 nucleotides read TGCGCCAGCAGCTTGGGCGGACAGCTCGGAAACACCATATATTTT. The entire variable domain, with the rest obtained from reference TRBV5-1 and TRBJ1-3, is as follows: KAGVTQTPRYLIKTRGQQVTLSCSPISGHRSVSWYQQTPGQGLQFLFEYFSETQRNKGNFPGRFSGRQFSNSRSEMNVSTLELGDSALYLCASSLGGQLGNTIYFGEGSWLTVV.

The chain links TRBV28 to TRBJ2-3; TRBD2 matches at 9 bases. Per germline, CDR1 MDHEN and CDR2 SYDVKM. This CDR3 contains 16 residues. Germline trimming cut 3 bases from V and 2 bases from J; bases unmatched to any gene: 6. Here the CDR3 reads CASSFRTSVPTDTQYF. In nucleotides, the CDR3 is TGTGCCAGCAGTTTTCGGACTAGCGTCCCCACAGATACGCAGTATTTT.

The chain employs TRBV7-9 and TRBJ2-7; D gene uncertain. The CDR3 has 15 residues. Germline lookup yields CDR1 SEHNR and CDR2 FQNEAQ (reference sequence). V lost 5 bases and J 1 base, leaving 15 bases between the germline ends. The CDR3 reads CASSASVSQSYEQYF. CDR3 coding DNA: TGTGCCAGCAGCGCCAGCGTCTCACAGTCCTACGAGCAGTACTTC.

Note on this clone: In the same sample, other DNA sequences code for this CDR3. The chain has TRBV5-1 and TRBJ1-2; TRBD1 is a possible D gene (5 bases). Trimming cost V 0 bases and J 7 bases, with 10 bases left between them. Germline CDR1 reads SGHRS; CDR2 reads YFSETQ. The CDR3 spans 13 residues. DNA for the CDR3: TGCGCCAGCAGCTTGGGGCAGGGTTTTGGCTACACCTTC. As protein: CASSLGQGFGYTF. Looking up the rest from reference TRBV5-1 and TRBJ1-2 gives the full variable domain: KAGVTQTPRYLIKTRGQQVTLSCSPISGHRSVSWYQQTPGQGLQFLFEYFSETQRNKGNFPGRFSGRQFSNSRSEMNVSTLELGDSALYLCASSLGQGFGYTFGSGTRLTVV.

The chain combines TRBV9 with TRBJ2-5; the D gene could be TRBD1 or TRBD2 (5 bases each). CDR1 SGDLS and CDR2 YYNGEE come from the germline V gene. The CDR3 contains 14 residues. Trimming removed 0 bases from V and 5 bases from J, with 11 bases in between. CDR3 sequence reads: CASSVGGAGETQYF. CDR3 nucleotides: TGTGCCAGCAGCGTAGGGGGAGCAGGGGAGACCCAGTACTTC. The whole variable domain, filled in from reference TRBV9 and TRBJ2-5, reads DSGVTQTPKHLITATGQRVTLRCSPRSGDLSVYWYQQSLDQGLQFLIQYYNGEERAKGNILERFSAQQFPDLHSELNLSSLELGDSALYFCASSVGGAGETQYFGPGTRLLVL.

The rearrangement links TRBV11-2 to TRBJ2-7, with D possibly called TRBD1 or TRBD2 (6 bases each). The germline V gene encodes CDR1 SGHAT and CDR2 FQNNGV. V lost 3 bases and J lost 5, with 17 bases in between. The CDR3 has 15 amino acids. CDR3 region: CASSFGGGPFDEQYF. The CDR3 DNA reads as TGTGCCAGCAGCTTCGGAGGGGGACCCTTCGACGAGCAGTACTTC.

The chain joins TRBV19 to TRBJ1-2; perhaps TRBD1 as D (6 bases). Trimming took off 5 bases at V and 9 bases at J, with 16 bases between the two ends. The CDR3 has 13 amino acids. Per germline, CDR1 LNHDA and CDR2 SQIVND (reference sequence). Written as DNA, the CDR3 is TGTGCCAGTAGTGGGGGAACAGGGACGAGCTACACCTTC. The encoded protein is CASSGGTGTSYTF.

The chain combines TRBV6-5 with TRBJ1-2; TRBD1 is a possible D gene (6 bases). Germline-derived CDR1 and CDR2 are MNHEY and SVGAGI. The CDR3 is 14 amino acids. V was trimmed by 5 bases and J by 7 bases, leaving 17 bases between them. The CDR3 protein is CASSSRGPWGGYTF. CDR3 sequence (DNA): TGTGCCAGCAGTAGCAGGGGCCCTTGGGGTGGCTACACCTTC.

The genes are TRBV27 and TRBJ2-5; 9 nucleotides line up with TRBD2. V shed 0 bases and J 5 bases; nucleotides not matched to a gene: 4. Germline CDR1 and CDR2: MNHEY and SMNVEV (reference sequence). The CDR3 spans 15 residues. The CDR3 DNA follows: TGTGCCAGCAGTTTATCGACAACTAGCGGGGAGACCCAGTACTTC. Protein sequence: CASSLSTTSGETQYF.